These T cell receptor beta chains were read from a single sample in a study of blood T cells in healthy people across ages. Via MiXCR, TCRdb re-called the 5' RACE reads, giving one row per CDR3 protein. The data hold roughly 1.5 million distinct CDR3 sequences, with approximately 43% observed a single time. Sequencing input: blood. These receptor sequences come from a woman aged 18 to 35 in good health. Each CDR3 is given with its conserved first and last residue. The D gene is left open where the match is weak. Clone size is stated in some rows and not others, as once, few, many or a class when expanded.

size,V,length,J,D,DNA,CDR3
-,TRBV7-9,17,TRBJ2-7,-,TGTGCCAGCAGCTTAGCCAACTACAGTCGACCTACCTACGAGCAGTACTTC,CASSLANYSRPTYEQYF
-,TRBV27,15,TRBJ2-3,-,TGTGCCAGCAGTCCTCGGGGAGGGGGTACAGATACGCAGTATTTT,CASSPRGGGTDTQYF
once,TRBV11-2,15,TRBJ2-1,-,TGTGCCAGCAGCTTAGTTGTTAGCGGCTGCAATGAGCAGTTCTTC,CASSLVVSGCNEQFF
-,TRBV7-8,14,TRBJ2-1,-,TGTGCCAGCAGCACACAACTGGGTTACAATGAGCAGTTCTTC,CASSTQLGYNEQFF
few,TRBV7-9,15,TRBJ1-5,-,TGTGCCAGCAGCGAATGGGGACAACCCAATCAGCCCCAGCATTTT,CASSEWGQPNQPQHF
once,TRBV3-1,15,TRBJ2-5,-,TGTGCCAGCAGCCAAGATCGCAACTACCAAGAGACCCAGTACTTC,CASSQDRNYQETQYF
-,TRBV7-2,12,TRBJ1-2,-,TGTGCCAACAGTCCGACAGACTATGGCTACACCTTC,CANSPTDYGYTF
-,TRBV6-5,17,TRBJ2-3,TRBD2,TGTGCCAGCAGTTACTCGATTGGGACTAGCTCCCCAGATACGCAGTATTTT,CASSYSIGTSSPDTQYF
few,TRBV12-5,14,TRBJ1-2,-,TGTGCTAGTGCCCCCTCCGGGGAGGGCTATGGCTACACCTTC,CASAPSGEGYGYTF
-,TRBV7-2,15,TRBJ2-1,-,TGTGCCAGCAGCTTAGTTGCGGTAACCTACAATGAGCAGTTCTTC,CASSLVAVTYNEQFF
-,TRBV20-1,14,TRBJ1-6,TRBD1,TGCAGTGCAAGGACAGGGGGCTCAGTATCACCCCTCCACTTT,CSARTGGSVSPLHF
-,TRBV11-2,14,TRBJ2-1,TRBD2,TGTGCCAGCAGCTTAGAACGGGGGGGCACTGAGCAGTTCTTC,CASSLERGGTEQFF
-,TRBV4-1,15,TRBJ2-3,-,TGCGCCAGCAGCAAAGTGAGACTAGATACCGATACGCAGTATTTT,CASSKVRLDTDTQYF
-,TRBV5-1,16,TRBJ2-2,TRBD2,TGCGCCAGCAGGCCTACTAGCGGGGAGGACACCGGGGAGCTGTTTTTT,CASRPTSGEDTGELFF
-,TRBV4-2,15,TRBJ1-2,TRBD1,TGTGCCAGCAGCCAAGATCTTCCAGGGGGTACTGGCTACACCTTC,CASSQDLPGGTGYTF
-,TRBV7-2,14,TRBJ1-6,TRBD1,TGTGCCAGCAGCTCCGTGACAGGGCAAGCACTCCCCCACTTT,CASSSVTGQALPHF
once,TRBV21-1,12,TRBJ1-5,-,TGTGCCAGCAGCAAAGAGCCTCCGCCCCAGCATTTT,CASSKEPPPQHF
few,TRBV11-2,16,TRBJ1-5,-,TGTGCCAGCAGCTTAGATTGGCCAGGGAGCAATCAGCCCCAGCATTTT,CASSLDWPGSNQPQHF
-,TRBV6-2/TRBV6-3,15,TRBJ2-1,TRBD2,TGTGCCAGCAGTTACCGTAGCGGGGCTTGGAATGAGCAGTTCTTC,CASSYRSGAWNEQFF
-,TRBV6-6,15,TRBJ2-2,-,TGTGCCAGCAGCCTATCACGGGAGAACACCGGGGAGCTGTTTTTT,CASSLSRENTGELFF